This TCR beta chain comes out of a study of blood T cell repertoires in COVID-19. Whole-study context: In each case, the material was cDNA or gDNA derived from T cells, B-cell-depleted T cells, or PBMCs.

Authors' methods: How many nucleated cells were present was estimated from reference gene primer amplification. Repertoires were generated with immunoSEQ multiplex PCR, while TCRdb's copy carries only in-frame clones and drops some. V, J and clone size derive from that table, while D and trimming were established from the DNA sequence. Of approximately 120,000 clones listed, 92% are singletons. Patients from Seattle were sampled longitudinally, starting during active infection. V shed 6 bases, J shed 0 bases, and the junction held 1 base outside the gene matches. The CDR3 runs 13 residues. CDR1 and CDR2 from the germline V gene are MGHDK and SYGVNS. This clone appeared a single time.

The J gene is TRBJ1-2, the V gene TRBV25-1; TRBD1 matches at 7 bases. Specimen: peripheral blood. The source of this sequence is a man aged 45 to 65 with COVID-19, enrolled during active disease. The CDR3 region is CASRGQTNYGYTF. In DNA form, the CDR3 reads TGTGCCAGCAGGGGACAGACTAACTATGGCTACACCTTC.